The sequence of this T cell receptor beta chain was determined in a study of blood T cell repertoires in COVID-19. This CDR3 contains 16 residues. Germline lookup yields CDR1 SGHNT and CDR2 YENEEA. V was pared by 2 bases and J by 8 bases, with 18 bases between. Here immunoSEQ multiplex PCR was the method, and the copy in TCRdb shows in-frame clones only, minus some. The sample contains hundreds of thousands of clones, around 90% of which appear only once. The sequenced material came from peripheral blood. V is TRBV11-3 and J is TRBJ1-4, with a possible D match to TRBD1 (5 bases). The receptor comes from a man between 18 and 35 years old with active or convalescent COVID-19. CDR3: CASSLNAAGKREKLFF. DNA of the CDR3: TGTGCCAGCAGCTTAAACGCGGCAGGGAAACGCGAAAAACTGTTTTTT.